The clone carrying this T cell receptor beta chain has just a few counts. Amplified regions were TCR beta CDR3 sequences from RNA transcripts. The primer set for the first-round RT-PCR of the TCR CDR3 was HTBI. Each CDR3 protein is one row after TCRdb ran MiXCR on the multiplex PCR reads. The table lists about 690,000 distinct CDR3 sequences, around 16% of them singletons. This entry is derived from a study of T cells in Graves' hyperthyroidism and ophthalmopathy. V lost 0 bases, J lost 8 bases, and 9 bases lay in between. Germline V lookup: CDR1 WSHSY, CDR2 SAAADI. This CDR3 has 13 amino acids. The source material was blood. This TCR derives from a man aged 50-59 years with Graves' hyperthyroidism. V usage is TRBV10-2 and J usage is TRBJ2-3; D is unclear. The CDR3 DNA reads TGCGCCAGCAGTGAGTCGCGCGGCGGTACGCAGTATTTT. Encoded protein: CASSESRGGTQYF.